This TCR beta chain was sequenced in a study of T cell responses to AZD1222 COVID-19 vaccine. Only in-frame clones appear in the TCRdb table, and some are missing; sequencing was by immunoSEQ multiplex PCR. The table shows around 150,000 clones, with around 94% occurring only once. Germline assignment: CDR1 SGHDT and CDR2 YYEEEE. The V and J ends lost 1 base and 1 base respectively, with 6 bases between them. This CDR3 has 13 amino acids. This TCR came from an adult who received the AZD1222 COVID-19 vaccine. The sample consisted of peripheral blood, taken 28 days after the second AZD1222 dose. The chain recombines TRBV5-6 with TRBJ2-7, with unresolved D. The CDR3 protein is CASSLSVSYEQYF. CDR3 nucleotide sequence: TGTGCCAGCAGCTTGTCGGTGTCCTACGAGCAGTACTTC.